This T cell receptor beta chain emerged from a study of T cell responses to AZD1222 COVID-19 vaccine. Sequenced by immunoSEQ multiplex PCR; TCRdb stores in-frame clones only, minus some. The table records 150,000 to 200,000 clones, just over 90% of them present only once. Germline V CDR1 and CDR2: SGHAT, FQNNGV. Between the trimmed V and J ends, which lost 4 bases and 3 bases, there was a span of 14 bases. The CDR3 extends over 15 amino acids. The clonotype originates from an adult in good health. This chain uses TRBV11-2 with TRBJ2-3; tentative D call: TRBD2 (7 bases). The sequences come from peripheral blood, collected on day 0 of AZD1222 vaccination. The CDR3 reads CASSSRGGGTDTQYF. The DNA for the CDR3 is TGTGCCAGCAGCTCCCGGGGAGGGGGAACAGATACGCAGTATTTT. The variable domain in full, with the rest retrieved from reference TRBV11-2 and TRBJ2-3, is EAGVAQSPRYKIIEKRQSVAFWCNPISGHATLYWYQQILGQGPKLLIQFQNNGVVDDSQLPKDRFSAERLKGVDSTLKIQPAKLEDSAVYLCASSSRGGGTDTQYFGPGTRLTVL.